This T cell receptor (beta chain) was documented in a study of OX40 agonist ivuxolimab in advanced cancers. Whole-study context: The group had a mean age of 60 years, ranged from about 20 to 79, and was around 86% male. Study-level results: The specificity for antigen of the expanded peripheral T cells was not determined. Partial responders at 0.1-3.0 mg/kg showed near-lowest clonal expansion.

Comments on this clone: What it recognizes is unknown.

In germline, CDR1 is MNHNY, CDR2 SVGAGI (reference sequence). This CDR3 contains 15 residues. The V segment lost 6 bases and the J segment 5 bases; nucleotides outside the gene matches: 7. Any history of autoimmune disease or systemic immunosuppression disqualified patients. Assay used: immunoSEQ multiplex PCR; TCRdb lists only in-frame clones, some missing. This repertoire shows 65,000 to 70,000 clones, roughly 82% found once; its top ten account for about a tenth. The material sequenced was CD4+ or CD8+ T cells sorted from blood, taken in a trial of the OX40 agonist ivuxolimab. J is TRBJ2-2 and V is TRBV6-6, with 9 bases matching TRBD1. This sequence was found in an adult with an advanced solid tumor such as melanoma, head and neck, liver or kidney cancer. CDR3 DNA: TGTGCCAGCAGGCCAGGGACAGGGAGGACCGGGGAGCTGTTTTTT. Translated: CASRPGTGRTGELFF.